Sequencing of this T cell receptor beta chain was carried out in a study of OX40 agonist ivuxolimab in advanced cancers. Study results and limitations: Averaging showed that CD8+ T cells had more expanded clones than CD4+ did.

Details on this clone: No antigen is known for it.

The investigators sampled blood at baseline, at cycle 4 day 1, and at cycle 7 day 1. The protocol was immunoSEQ multiplex PCR, while the TCRdb copy is restricted to in-frame clones and leaves out a portion. The table shows 90,000 to 95,000 clones, with approximately 89% occurring only once. Germline V CDR1 and CDR2: GTSNPN, SVGIG (reference sequence). The V end lost 3 bases, the J end lost 0 bases, and 10 bases lay between the germline ends. The length of the CDR3 is 14 residues. The source is an adult with an advanced solid tumor such as melanoma, head and neck, liver or kidney cancer. Source: CD4+ or CD8+ T cells sorted from blood, taken in a trial of the OX40 agonist ivuxolimab. This sequence joins TRBV30 and TRBJ2-3; D is ambiguous. CDR3 in amino acids: CAWRTGPSTDTQYF. CDR3 in DNA: TGTGCCTGGAGGACGGGTCCTAGCACAGATACGCAGTATTTT.